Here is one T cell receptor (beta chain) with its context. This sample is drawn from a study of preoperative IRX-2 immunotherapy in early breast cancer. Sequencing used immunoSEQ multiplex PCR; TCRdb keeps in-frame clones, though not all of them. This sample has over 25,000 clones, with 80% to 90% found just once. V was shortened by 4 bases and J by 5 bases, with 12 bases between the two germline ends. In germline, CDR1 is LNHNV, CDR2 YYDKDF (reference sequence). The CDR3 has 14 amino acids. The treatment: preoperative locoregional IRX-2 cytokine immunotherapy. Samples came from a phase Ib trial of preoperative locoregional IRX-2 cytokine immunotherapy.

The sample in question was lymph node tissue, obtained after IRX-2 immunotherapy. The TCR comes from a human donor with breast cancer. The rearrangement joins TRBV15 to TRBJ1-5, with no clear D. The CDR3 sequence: CATSNGQAYQPQHF. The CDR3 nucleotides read TGTGCCACCAGCAACGGGCAGGCCTATCAGCCCCAGCATTTT. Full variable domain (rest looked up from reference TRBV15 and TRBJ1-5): DAMVIQNPRYQVTQFGKPVTLSCSQTLNHNVMYWYQQKSSQAPKLLFHYYDKDFNNEADTPDNFQSRRPNTSFCFLDIRSPGLGDTAMYLCATSNGQAYQPQHFGDGTRLSIL.